This TCR beta chain was found in a study of blood T cells in healthy people across ages. This clonotype was seen more than once but under ten times. Its specificity is not known. Alongside a J-beta primer mix, a sample-barcoded 5' primer served in a second PCR lasting about 7 to 11 cycles. TCRdb ran MiXCR on the 5' RACE reads and lists one entry per CDR3 protein. The sample lists 920,000 or so distinct CDR3 sequences, around 45% occurring once. Healthy Caucasian individuals from Russia aged roughly 6 to 90 served as donors. Donors gave 9 to 10 milliliters of peripheral blood apiece. Isolated per sample were at least 7 million PBMCs. Germline-derived CDR1 and CDR2 are SGHVS and FNYEAQ. The CDR3 covers 16 residues. The V and J ends lost 2 bases and 0 bases respectively, with 8 bases between them. Findings and limits, study-wide: The donors' CMV status was not determined, possibly confounding changes in expanded clonotypes.

The receptor was derived from an older woman in good health. What was sequenced was blood. This chain connects TRBV7-6 to TRBJ1-6; D is ambiguous. Here the CDR3 DNA reads TGTGCCAGCAGCTTATCGGGGAGCTCCTATAATTCACCCCTCCACTTT. Translating gives CASSLSGSSYNSPLHF.